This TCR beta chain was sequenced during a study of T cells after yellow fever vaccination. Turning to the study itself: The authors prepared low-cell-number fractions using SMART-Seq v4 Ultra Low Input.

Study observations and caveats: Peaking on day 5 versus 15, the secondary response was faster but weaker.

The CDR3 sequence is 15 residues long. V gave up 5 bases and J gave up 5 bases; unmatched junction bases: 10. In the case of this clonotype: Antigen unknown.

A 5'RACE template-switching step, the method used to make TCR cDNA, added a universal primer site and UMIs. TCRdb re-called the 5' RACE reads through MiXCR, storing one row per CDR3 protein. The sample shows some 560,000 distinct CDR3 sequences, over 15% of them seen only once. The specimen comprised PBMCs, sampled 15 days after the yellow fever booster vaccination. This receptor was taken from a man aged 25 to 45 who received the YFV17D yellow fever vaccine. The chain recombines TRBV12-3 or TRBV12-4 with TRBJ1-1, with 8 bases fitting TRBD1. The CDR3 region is CASSTGGRSGTEAFF. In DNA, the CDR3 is TGTGCCAGCAGTACAGGGGGTCGATCGGGAACTGAAGCTTTCTTT.